This paragraph covers one T cell receptor beta chain sequence. Its antigen is as yet unknown. CDR1 is MNHNS and CDR2 is SASEGT in the germline V gene. The CDR3 runs 14 residues. The V end lost 7 bases, the J end lost 5 bases, and 17 bases lay between the germline ends. The data are from a study of PD-1 blockade in classical Hodgkin lymphoma. General study points: Whereas CD4+ TCR diversity had risen significantly by C4D1, CD8+ TCR diversity had not. Reports described newly diagnosed patients as having lower baseline TCR diversity than healthy donors.

After autologous stem cell transplantation all patients relapsed, and prior brentuximab vedotin exposure differed between cohorts. Complete response, partial response or progressive disease were the best responses. Data came from immunoSEQ multiplex PCR; TCRdb stores just in-frame clones and leaves some out. This sample has some 41,000 clones, with 86% found just once. The V gene is TRBV6-1, the J gene TRBJ1-2, with a possible D match to TRBD1 (6 bases). The receptor was isolated from a human donor with classical Hodgkin lymphoma. The sample was peripheral blood mononuclear cells (PBMCs), taken before the second cycle of nivolumab. The CDR3 loop reads CASIRDNSLYGYTF. CDR3 bases: TGTGCCAGCATTCGGGACAACTCTTTATATGGCTACACCTTC.